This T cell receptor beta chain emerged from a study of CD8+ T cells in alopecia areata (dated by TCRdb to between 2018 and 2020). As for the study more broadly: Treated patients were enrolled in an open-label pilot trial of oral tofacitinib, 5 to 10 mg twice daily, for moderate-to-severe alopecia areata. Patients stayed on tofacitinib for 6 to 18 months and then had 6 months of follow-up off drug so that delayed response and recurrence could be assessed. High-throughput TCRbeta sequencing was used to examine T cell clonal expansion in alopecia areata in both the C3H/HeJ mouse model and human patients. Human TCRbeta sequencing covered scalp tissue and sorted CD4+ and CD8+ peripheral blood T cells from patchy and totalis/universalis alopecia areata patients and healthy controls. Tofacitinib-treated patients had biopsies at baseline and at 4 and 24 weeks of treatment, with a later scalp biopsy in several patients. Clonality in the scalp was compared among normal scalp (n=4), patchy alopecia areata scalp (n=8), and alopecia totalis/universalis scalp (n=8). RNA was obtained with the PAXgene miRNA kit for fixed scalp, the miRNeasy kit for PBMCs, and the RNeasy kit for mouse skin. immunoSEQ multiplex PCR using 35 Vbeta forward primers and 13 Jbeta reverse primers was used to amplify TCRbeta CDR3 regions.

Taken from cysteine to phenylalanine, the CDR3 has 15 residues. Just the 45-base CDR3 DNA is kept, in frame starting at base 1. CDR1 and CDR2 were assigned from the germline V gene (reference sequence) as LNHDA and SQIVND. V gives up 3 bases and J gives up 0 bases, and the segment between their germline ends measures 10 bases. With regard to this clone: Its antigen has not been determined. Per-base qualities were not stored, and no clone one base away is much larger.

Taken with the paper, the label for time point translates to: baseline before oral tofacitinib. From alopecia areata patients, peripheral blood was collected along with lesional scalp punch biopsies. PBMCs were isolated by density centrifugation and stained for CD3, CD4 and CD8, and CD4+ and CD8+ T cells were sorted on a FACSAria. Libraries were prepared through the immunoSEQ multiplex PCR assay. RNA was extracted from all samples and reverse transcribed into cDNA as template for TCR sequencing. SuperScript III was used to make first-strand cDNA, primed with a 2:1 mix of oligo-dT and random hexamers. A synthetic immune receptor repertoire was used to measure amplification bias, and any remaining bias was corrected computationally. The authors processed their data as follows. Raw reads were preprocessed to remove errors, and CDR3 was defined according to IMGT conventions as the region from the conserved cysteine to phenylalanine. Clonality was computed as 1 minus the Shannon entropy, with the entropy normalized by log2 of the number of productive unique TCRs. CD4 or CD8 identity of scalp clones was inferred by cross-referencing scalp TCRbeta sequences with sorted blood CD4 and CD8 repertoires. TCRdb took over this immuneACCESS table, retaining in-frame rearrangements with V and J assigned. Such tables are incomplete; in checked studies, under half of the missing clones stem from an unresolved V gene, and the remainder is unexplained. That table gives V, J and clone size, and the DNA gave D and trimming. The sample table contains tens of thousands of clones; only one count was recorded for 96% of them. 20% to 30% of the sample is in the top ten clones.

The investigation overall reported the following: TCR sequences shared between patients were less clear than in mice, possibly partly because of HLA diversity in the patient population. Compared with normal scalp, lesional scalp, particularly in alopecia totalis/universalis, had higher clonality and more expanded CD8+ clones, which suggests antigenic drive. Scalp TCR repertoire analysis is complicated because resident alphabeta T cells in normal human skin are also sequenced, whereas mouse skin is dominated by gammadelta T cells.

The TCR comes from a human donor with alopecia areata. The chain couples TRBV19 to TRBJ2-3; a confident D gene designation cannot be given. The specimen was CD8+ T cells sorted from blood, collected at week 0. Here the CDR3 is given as CASSMLAVSTDTQYF. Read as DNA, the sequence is TGTGCCAGTAGTATGCTGGCAGTGAGCACAGATACGCAGTATTTT.